The clone carrying this T cell receptor (beta chain) has only a few counts. Antigen unknown. Germline V gives CDR1 SQVTM, CDR2 ANQGSEA. The trim removed 4 bases at V and 0 bases at J, leaving 3 bases unmatched. The CDR3 length is 14 residues. The data are from a study of T cells after yellow fever vaccination. Overall study findings and caveats: Most clones from primary vaccination resurfaced after the booster (roughly 96% CD4, approximately 87% CD8). On re-exposure, the response was weaker but peaked faster, at day 5 versus 15.

TCRdb analysed the 5' RACE reads with MiXCR anew, one entry per CDR3 protein. The sample yields approximately 600,000 distinct CDR3 sequences, over 9% seen once. The TCR sequence derives from a man aged 25-45 years who received the YFV17D yellow fever vaccine. This chain uses TRBV29-1 with TRBJ1-3; 7 positions agree with TRBD1. The material sequenced was PBMCs, taken on the day of the yellow fever booster vaccination. CDR3 loop: CSVGQGGSGNTIYF. CDR3 coding DNA: TGCAGCGTTGGACAGGGAGGCTCTGGAAACACCATATATTTT.